Presented here are 20 T cell receptor beta chains from one specimen sequenced in a study of T cell changes during pregnancy in multiple sclerosis. Clones were sequenced by immunoSEQ multiplex PCR, and TCRdb holds only the in-frame ones, with some missing. The sample consists of 95,000 to 110,000 clones, around nine tenths of them appearing once. The sequencing here drew on peripheral blood, taken after pregnancy. The source of these receptors is a female donor with multiple sclerosis, enrolled in a pregnancy study.

The chain carries TRBV19 and TRBJ1-5, with TRBD1 matching over 7 bases. Germline V lookup: CDR1 LNHDA, CDR2 SQIVND (reference sequence). The CDR3 contains 14 residues. J was trimmed by 0 bases and V by 8 bases; bases with no gene match: 4. The CDR3 DNA sequence: TGTGCCAGTTCGACAGGGAATAGCAATCAGCCCCAGCATTTT. Translating gives CASSTGNSNQPQHF.

CDR3 coding DNA: TGTGCCAGCACCCTGGGGACTAGCGGGAGTGGGACCCAAGAGACCCAGTACTTC. This sequence encodes CASTLGTSGSGTQETQYF. V is TRBV9 and J is TRBJ2-5, with 14 bases aligning to TRBD2. CDR1 is SGDLS, CDR2 YYNGEE, per germline. V was clipped by 6 bases and J by 1 base; unmatched bases: 11. The CDR3 consists of 18 residues. The full variable domain, rest sourced from reference TRBV9 and TRBJ2-5, is DSGVTQTPKHLITATGQRVTLRCSPRSGDLSVYWYQQSLDQGLQFLIQYYNGEERAKGNILERFSAQQFPDLHSELNLSSLELGDSALYFCASTLGTSGSGTQETQYFGPGTRLLVL.

The chain couples TRBV5-1 to TRBJ1-6; D gene unclear. In germline, CDR1 is SGHRS, CDR2 YFSETQ. The CDR3 contains 14 residues. The ends were cut back, 2 bases at V and 8 bases at J, with 11 bases in the middle. The CDR3 DNA reads TGCGCCAGCAGCTTTCAAGGGCGGGATTCACCCCTCCACTTT. Its protein is CASSFQGRDSPLHF.

This sequence joins TRBV18 and TRBJ2-7; 8 bases are shared with TRBD1. V dropped 5 bases and J dropped 2; count of bases not matched to a gene: 8. Per germline, CDR1 KGHSH and CDR2 LQKENI. The CDR3 has 15 amino acids. The CDR3 DNA sequence: TGTGCCAGCTCAGGTACCGGGACAGGACCCTACGAGCAGTACTTC. It specifies CASSGTGTGPYEQYF.

The rearrangement uses TRBV11-3 and TRBJ2-7; 7 bases fit TRBD1. V shed 0 bases and J 5 bases; nucleotides not matched to a gene: 4. The CDR3 has 14 amino acids. Germline loops: CDR1 SGHNT, CDR2 YENEEA. The CDR3 DNA is TGTGCCAGCAGCTTAGAAGGGGGCGCGGACGAGCAGTACTTC. This encodes CASSLEGGADEQYF.

The V call is TRBV6-1, the J call TRBJ1-5, with D tentatively TRBD1 (5 bases). Trimming took off 7 bases at V and 7 bases at J, with 20 bases between the two ends. CDR3 length equals 15 residues. Germline V gives CDR1 MNHNS, CDR2 SASEGT. DNA for the CDR3: TGTGCCAGCAATGGAGGGGCTCACGAGGAACAGCCCCAGCATTTT. This encodes CASNGGAHEEQPQHF.

The V and J genes are TRBV2 and TRBJ1-1; D is ambiguous. This CDR3 region has 13 residues. The ends were cut back, 7 bases at V and 4 bases at J, with 13 bases in the middle. CDR1 and CDR2 (germline): SNHLY, FYNNEI. CDR3 sequence: CASNPGSPTEAFF. CDR3 bases: TGTGCCAGCAATCCGGGGAGCCCCACTGAAGCTTTCTTT.

The V call is TRBV6-5, the J call TRBJ1-1, with 7 bases fitting TRBD1. This CDR3 has 14 amino acids. Germline assignment: CDR1 MNHEY and CDR2 SVGAGI. Trimming cost V 5 bases and J 3 bases; bases outside gene matches: 6. The CDR3 sequence: CASSLRQGYTEAFF. CDR3 nucleotide sequence: TGTGCCAGCAGTCTGCGACAGGGCTACACTGAAGCTTTCTTT.

The chain uses TRBV4-2 and TRBJ2-5; tentatively, D is TRBD2 (7 bases). CDR1 LGHNA and CDR2 YNFKEQ come from the germline V gene. This CDR3 is 17 amino acids long. The V gene lost 7 bases and the J gene lost 5 bases, with 26 bases spanning the gap. CDR3: CASNPGRGGLREETQYF. Here the CDR3 DNA reads TGTGCCAGCAATCCCGGTCGCGGGGGCCTTCGGGAGGAGACCCAGTACTTC.

The chain is built from TRBV19 and TRBJ2-1; 12 bases fit TRBD2. CDR1 is LNHDA and CDR2 is SQIVND in the germline V gene (reference sequence). This CDR3 spans 15 amino acids. V lost 8 bases, J lost 4 bases, and 6 bases stayed unmatched. The CDR3 sequence: CASGSTSGRYNEQFF. The CDR3 DNA sequence: TGTGCCAGTGGATCGACTAGCGGGAGATACAATGAGCAGTTCTTC.

This sequence joins TRBV2 and TRBJ2-4; D is possibly TRBD2 (6 bases). The CDR3 sequence is 12 residues long. CDR1 is SNHLY and CDR2 is FYNNEI in the germline V gene. V was shortened by 2 bases and J by 8 bases, with 7 bases between the two germline ends. CDR3 nucleotides: TGTGCCAGCAGTGAATCGGGAGACATTCAGTACTTC. Translating it yields CASSESGDIQYF.

The V and J genes are TRBV30 and TRBJ1-3; D not resolved. V lost 5 bases to trimming and J lost 0 bases, with 8 bases between them. The CDR3 has 13 residues. Germline CDR1 and CDR2: GTSNPN and SVGIG (reference sequence). The CDR3 here is CAWVGSSGNTIYF. The CDR3 nucleotides read TGTGCCTGGGTGGGCTCCTCTGGAAACACCATATATTTT.

J is TRBJ2-2 and V is TRBV7-3; 7 nucleotides match TRBD1. V trimming: 8 bases; J trimming: 0 bases; junction bases outside the gene matches: 3. CDR3 size: 14 residues. Germline-derived CDR1 and CDR2 are SGHTA and FQGTGA. For the CDR3, the DNA is TGTGCCAGCGGACAGGCAACGAACACCGGGGAGCTGTTTTTT. This translates into CASGQATNTGELFF.

This CDR3 reads CASSLRLAGGSYSYNEQFF. For the CDR3, the DNA is TGTGCCAGTAGTCTAAGACTAGCGGGAGGCTCATACTCCTACAATGAGCAGTTCTTC. The chain joins TRBV19 to TRBJ2-1, with 13 bases identical to TRBD2. J lost 0 bases, V lost 5 bases, and 10 bases had no gene match. This CDR3 spans 19 amino acids. The V gene's germline CDR1 is LNHDA and CDR2 SQIVND (reference sequence).

This clone was seen just once. This chain connects TRBV14 to TRBJ2-3; TRBD2 agrees at 14 bases. The CDR3 sequence is 12 residues long. In germline, CDR1 is SGHDN, CDR2 FVKESK. Trimming at V came to 10 bases and at J to 8 bases, leaving 2 bases not matched to a gene. CDR3 nucleotides: TGTGCCACCGGGACTAGCGGGGGTACGCAGTATTTT. Amino acid sequence: CATGTSGGTQYF.

The chain is built from TRBV29-1 and TRBJ2-5, with TRBD2 matching 8 bases. Trimming cost V 4 bases and J 0 bases; bases outside gene matches: 4. The CDR3 contains 14 residues. Germline loops: CDR1 SQVTM, CDR2 ANQGSEA. The DNA of the CDR3 is TGCAGCGTTGTTCGACTAGCGTACCAAGAGACCCAGTACTTC. Encoded protein: CSVVRLAYQETQYF.

The rearrangement uses TRBV25-1 and TRBJ2-1; maybe TRBD2 (6 bases). Germline values: CDR1 MGHDK, CDR2 SYGVNS. Trimming removed 8 bases from V and 4 bases from J, with 15 bases in between. This CDR3 has 14 amino acids. The CDR3 here is CASALALSYNEQFF. The CDR3 DNA follows: TGTGCCAGCGCGCTAGCGTTATCTTACAATGAGCAGTTCTTC.

V usage is TRBV10-3 and J usage is TRBJ2-7; TRBD1 aligns across 9 bases. CDR3 length: 16 amino acids. The germline V gene has CDR1 ENHRY and CDR2 SYGVKD. Trimming at V came to 3 bases and at J to 0 bases, leaving 6 bases not matched to a gene. The CDR3 nucleotides read TGTGCCATCAGTGACCCGGGGACAGGGAGCTCCTACGAGCAGTACTTC. This encodes CAISDPGTGSSYEQYF.

This chain uses TRBV25-1 with TRBJ2-2; 7 nucleotides match TRBD2. In germline, CDR1 is MGHDK, CDR2 SYGVNS. The V segment lost 2 bases and the J segment 4 bases; nucleotides outside the gene matches: 7. The CDR3 is 16 amino acids. CDR3 in DNA: TGTGCCAGCAGTGAAGGCGGGAGAGGGTCCACCGGGGAGCTGTTTTTT. This codes for CASSEGGRGSTGELFF.

V gene TRBV7-2 combines with J gene TRBJ2-7, with TRBD1 identical over 9 bases. The germline gives CDR1 SGHTA, CDR2 FQGNSA. The J segment lost 2 bases and the V segment lost 4 bases, leaving 6 bases of the junction unmatched. There are 15 residues in the CDR3. The CDR3 here is CASSWGQGGTYEQYF. CDR3 DNA: TGTGCCAGCAGCTGGGGACAGGGCGGGACCTACGAGCAGTACTTC.